The rows below give T cell receptor beta chains drawn from one sample of a study of cytomegalovirus exposure and HLA in healthy donors. Measured with immunoSEQ multiplex PCR; TCRdb has only the in-frame clones, and not every one. Of roughly 200,000 clones in the sample, approximately 80% were seen once. Sequences were obtained from PBMCs. The receptors derive from a man aged 40-49 years in good health and CMV-seropositive. Both conserved end residues are part of each CDR3.

TRBV9	TRBJ2-5	CASSVGSGGQETQYF
TRBV7-9	TRBJ1-6	CASSFSGRGNSPLHF
TRBV5-1	TRBJ1-1	CASSLVVGSMNTEAFF
TRBV5-6	TRBJ2-4	CASSLELAGGNIQYF
TRBV5-6	TRBJ1-4	CASSFLTGVGNEKLFF
TRBV9	TRBJ1-1	CASSRDGDTEAFF
TRBV18	TRBJ1-1	CASSPRTGGLNTEAFF
TRBV11-2	TRBJ2-2	CASSLGTSGTTGELFF
TRBV5-5	TRBJ1-1	CASSLGGTGALRTEAFF
TRBV7-9	TRBJ2-7	CASSLIAAGEQYF
TRBV27	TRBJ1-5	CASSPVAGGVRYSNQPQHF
TRBV4-1	TRBJ2-5	CASSQGADRTQETQYF
TRBV10-3	TRBJ1-2	CAISESQGSSYGYTF
TRBV6-6	TRBJ2-7	CASSYSRDSYEQYF
TRBV4-3	TRBJ2-7	CASSQDVSGAYEQYF